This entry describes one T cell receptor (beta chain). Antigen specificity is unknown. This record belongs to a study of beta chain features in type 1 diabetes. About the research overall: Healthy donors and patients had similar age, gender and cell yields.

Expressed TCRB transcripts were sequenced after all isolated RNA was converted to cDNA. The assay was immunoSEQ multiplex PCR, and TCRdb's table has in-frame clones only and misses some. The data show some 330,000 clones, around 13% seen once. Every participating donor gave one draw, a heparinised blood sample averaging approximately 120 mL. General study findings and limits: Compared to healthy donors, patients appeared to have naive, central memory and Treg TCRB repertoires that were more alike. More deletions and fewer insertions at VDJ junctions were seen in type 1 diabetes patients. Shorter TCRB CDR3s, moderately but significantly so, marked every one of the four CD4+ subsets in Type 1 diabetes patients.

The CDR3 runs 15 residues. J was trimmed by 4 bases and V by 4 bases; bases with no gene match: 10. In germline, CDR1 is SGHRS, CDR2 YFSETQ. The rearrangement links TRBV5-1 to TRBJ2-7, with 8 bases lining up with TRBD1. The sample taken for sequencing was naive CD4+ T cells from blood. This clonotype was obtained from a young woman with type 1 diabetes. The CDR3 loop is CASSSQGQGTYEQYF. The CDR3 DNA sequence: TGCGCCAGCAGCAGCCAAGGACAGGGAACGTACGAGCAGTACTTC.